The 26 T cell receptor beta chains below all came from one sample that was sequenced in a study of Ad26.COV2.S vaccination and SARS-CoV-2 variants. The method was immunoSEQ multiplex PCR; TCRdb's version includes in-frame clones alone and lacks a portion of them. The table lists 100,000 or so clones, roughly 75% of them singletons. The sequences come from peripheral blood, collected after recovery from COVID-19. The receptors come from a human donor who had recovered from COVID-19.

This clone has more than one count but fewer than ten. The chain combines TRBV30 with TRBJ1-1; D ambiguous. The length of the CDR3 is 13 residues. V gave up 4 bases and J gave up 0 bases, with 9 bases separating them. CDR1 and CDR2 from the germline V gene are GTSNPN and SVGIG (reference sequence). The CDR3 DNA reads TGTGCCTGGACGGGCCTCTTGAACACTGAAGCTTTCTTT. This encodes CAWTGLLNTEAFF.

The chain combines TRBV19 with TRBJ1-5; no reliable D call. The CDR3 runs 12 residues. The ends were cut back, 6 bases at V and 7 bases at J, with 10 bases in the middle. Germline assignment: CDR1 LNHDA and CDR2 SQIVND (reference sequence). The CDR3 loop reads CASSGVDQPQHF. For the CDR3, the DNA is TGTGCCAGTAGCGGGGTCGACCAGCCCCAGCATTTT. Complete variable domain (other parts from reference TRBV19 and TRBJ1-5): DGGITQSPKYLFRKEGQNVTLSCEQNLNHDAMYWYRQDPGQGLRLIYYSQIVNDFQKGDIAEGYSVSREKKESFPLTVTSAQKNPTAFYLCASSGVDQPQHFGDGTRLSIL.

This rearrangement joins TRBV19 to TRBJ1-5; unclear D gene. Looked up from germline, CDR1 is LNHDA and CDR2 is SQIVND (reference sequence). The V gene lost 5 bases and the J gene lost 2 bases, with 7 bases spanning the gap. This CDR3 has 13 amino acids. This CDR3 reads CASSSQGNQPQHF. The CDR3 DNA reads TGTGCCAGTAGTTCCCAGGGCAATCAGCCCCAGCATTTT.

In nucleotides, the CDR3 is TGCAGCGTTGAGGGGACAGGACTCACCTCTAATGAAAAACTGTTTTTT. Its translation: CSVEGTGLTSNEKLFF. The chain is built from TRBV29-1 and TRBJ1-4; 8 bases fit TRBD1. Unmatched junction bases numbered 9, after V lost 3 bases and J lost 3 bases. Germline-derived CDR1 and CDR2 are SQVTM and ANQGSEA. The CDR3 loop spans 16 amino acids.

The rearrangement joins TRBV5-5 to TRBJ1-2, with no clear D. The CDR3 consists of 11 residues. The germline V and J ends were trimmed by 4 bases and 13 bases, with 14 bases remaining between them. Germline assignment: CDR1 SGHKS and CDR2 YYEKEE (reference sequence). CDR3 DNA sequence: TGTGCCAGCAGCCTTCGCCTAAATCGCACCTTC. It codes for CASSLRLNRTF.

This chain links TRBV15 with TRBJ2-5; TRBD2 might be the D (6 bases). The CDR3 loop spans 16 amino acids. The germline V and J ends were trimmed by 0 bases and 3 bases, with 14 bases remaining between them. Germline CDR1 reads LNHNV; CDR2 reads YYDKDF (reference sequence). DNA for the CDR3: TGTGCCACCAGCAGAGAAGGGATTGGAGGGGAAGAGACCCAGTACTTC. This sequence encodes CATSREGIGGEETQYF.

This chain joins TRBV7-2 and TRBJ2-3; D gene ambiguous. Looked up from germline, CDR1 is SGHTA and CDR2 is FQGNSA. Trimming took 0 bases from V and 5 from J, leaving 0 bases between them. This CDR3 has 11 residues. In DNA form, the CDR3 reads TGTGCCAGCAGCTTAGCAGATACGCAGTATTTT. It encodes CASSLADTQYF.

The rearrangement joins TRBV7-6 to TRBJ2-7; weak D call: TRBD1 (5 bases). Trimming stripped 1 base from V and 3 bases from J, with 16 bases between. Germline V gives CDR1 SGHVS, CDR2 FNYEAQ. The CDR3 covers 16 residues. CDR3: CASSLVGLAEFYEQYF. In DNA form, the CDR3 reads TGTGCCAGCAGCTTAGTGGGGCTGGCAGAATTCTACGAGCAGTACTTC.

The rearrangement joins TRBV19 to TRBJ1-5; D unresolved. V was cut by 10 bases and J by 3 bases, with 19 bases left in between. This CDR3 contains 15 residues. Germline CDR1 and CDR2: LNHDA and SQIVND (reference sequence). This CDR3 reads CATEQTRNANQPQHF. CDR3 coding DNA: TGTGCCACCGAACAGACTCGTAACGCCAATCAGCCCCAGCATTTT.

The chain links TRBV7-2 to TRBJ2-7; the D is unclear. The V gene lost 5 bases and the J gene lost 4 bases, with 9 bases spanning the gap. CDR3 size: 12 residues. Germline assignment: CDR1 SGHTA and CDR2 FQGNSA. The CDR3 here is CASSHESYEQYF. CDR3 DNA sequence: TGTGCCAGCAGCCACGAAAGTTACGAGCAGTACTTC.

V is TRBV30 and J is TRBJ1-4; possibly TRBD1 for D (6 bases). The CDR3 has 15 residues. Germline CDR1 GTSNPN, CDR2 SVGIG (reference sequence). V was pared by 3 bases and J by 4 bases, with 15 bases between. The CDR3 coding sequence is TGTGCCTGGAGCCTCGCTGGACAGCTTAATGAAAAACTGTTTTTT. This gives the protein CAWSLAGQLNEKLFF. Complete variable domain (other parts from reference TRBV30 and TRBJ1-4): SQTIHQWPATLVQPVGSPLSLECTVEGTSNPNLYWYRQAAGRGLQLLFYSVGIGQISSEVPQNLSASRPQDRQFILSSKKLLLSDSGFYLCAWSLAGQLNEKLFFGSGTQLSVL.

The genes are TRBV25-1 and TRBJ1-3; the D is unclear. V was trimmed by 5 bases and J by 0 bases, leaving 8 bases between them. Germline values: CDR1 MGHDK, CDR2 SYGVNS. This CDR3 comprises 14 residues. CDR3 nucleotides: TGTGCCAGCAGTAGACCGAGCTCTGGAAACACCATATATTTT. Residues: CASSRPSSGNTIYF.

The V gene is TRBV14, the J gene TRBJ2-1; D unresolved. CDR3 length equals 15 residues. Germline V gene lookup returns CDR1 SGHDN and CDR2 FVKESK. V lost 0 bases to trimming and J lost 5 bases, with 11 bases between them. The CDR3 nucleotides are TGTGCCAGCAGCCAAGATCTATGGGCGCACAATGAGCAGTTCTTC. It encodes CASSQDLWAHNEQFF.

The chain carries TRBV28 and TRBJ2-5; tentative D call: TRBD1 (6 bases). Trimming shortened V by 4 bases and J by 2 bases, and 8 bases separated the two germline ends. The CDR3 sequence is 13 residues long. Per germline, CDR1 MDHEN and CDR2 SYDVKM. CDR3 DNA sequence: TGTGCCAGCAGTTACAGGGAACAAGAGACCCAGTACTTC. This sequence encodes CASSYREQETQYF.

This chain uses TRBV19 with TRBJ2-5; 9 positions match TRBD1. J lost 7 bases, V lost 7 bases, and 13 bases had no gene match. The length of the CDR3 is 15 residues. Germline V gene data show CDR1 as LNHDA and CDR2 as SQIVND (reference sequence). CDR3 nucleotide sequence: TGTGCCAGTACCCAAACAGGGGGCCAAGCCCCGACCCAGTACTTC. It encodes CASTQTGGQAPTQYF.

V is TRBV7-2 and J is TRBJ1-2, with TRBD1 as a possible D gene (6 bases). V lost 1 base and J 8 bases, leaving 14 bases between the germline ends. From germline, CDR1 is SGHTA and CDR2 FQGNSA. This CDR3 spans 14 amino acids. CDR3 sequence (DNA): TGTGCCAGCAGCTTAGGGGCAGGGGTCAGAGGCTACACCTTC. It codes for CASSLGAGVRGYTF.

This chain connects TRBV30 to TRBJ1-4; D is unresolved. The CDR3 loop spans 12 amino acids. Trimming shortened V by 5 bases and J by 7 bases, and 11 bases separated the two germline ends. Germline V gene lookup returns CDR1 GTSNPN and CDR2 SVGIG (reference sequence). Written as DNA, the CDR3 is TGTGCCTGGGGGCCGAGAAGTGAAAAACTGTTTTTT. Translated, it gives CAWGPRSEKLFF.

In DNA form, the CDR3 reads TGCGCCAGCAGCCAAGAAGGTCCCGGGACAGACCTTTACAATGAGCAGTTCTTC. It is translated as CASSQEGPGTDLYNEQFF. This chain uses TRBV4-3 with TRBJ2-1; 7 bases are shared with TRBD1. This CDR3 has 18 residues. Unmatched junction bases numbered 12, after V lost 0 bases and J lost 4 bases. Per the germline V gene, CDR1 is LGHNA and CDR2 is YSLEER.

This sequence joins TRBV19 and TRBJ1-4; D remains unclear. The germline V gene has CDR1 LNHDA and CDR2 SQIVND (reference sequence). The CDR3 is 16 amino acids. V was pared by 5 bases and J by 4 bases, with 17 bases between. Written as DNA, the CDR3 is TGTGCCAGTAGTGTTCAGATATCGACCAGTAATGAAAAACTGTTTTTT. This codes for CASSVQISTSNEKLFF.

This chain connects TRBV10-3 to TRBJ2-3; the match to TRBD2 covers 9 bases. The V gene end was trimmed by 0 bases and the J gene end by 0 bases; junction bases not matched to a gene: 7. The CDR3 sequence is 18 residues long. Germline V gene lookup returns CDR1 ENHRY and CDR2 SYGVKD. The DNA of the CDR3 is TGTGCCATCAGTGAGTCGATCAGCGGGGGGCCAAGCACAGATACGCAGTATTTT. Translated: CAISESISGGPSTDTQYF.

This clone was found once. The chain links TRBV24-1 to TRBJ1-5; 7 bases match TRBD1. Germline CDR1 and CDR2: KGHDR and SFDVKD. J lost 2 bases, V lost 4 bases, and 1 base had no gene match. There are 14 residues in the CDR3. The chain's CDR3 is CATSDRGGNQPQHF. The CDR3 coding sequence is TGTGCCACCAGTGACAGGGGGGGCAATCAGCCCCAGCATTTT.

The chain carries TRBV7-9 and TRBJ1-2, with D uncertain. The CDR3 contains 15 residues. Germline V gene sequence: CDR1 SEHNR, CDR2 FQNEAQ (reference sequence). V was pared by 5 bases and J by 5 bases, with 18 bases between. DNA of the CDR3: TGTGCCAGCAGCCCCATTGTAGCCGGTCCATATGGCTACACCTTC. Translated, it gives CASSPIVAGPYGYTF.

The V call is TRBV2, the J call TRBJ1-5; 9 bases are shared with TRBD1. V shed 5 bases, J shed 6 bases, and the junction held 5 bases outside the gene matches. Per germline, CDR1 SNHLY and CDR2 FYNNEI. The CDR3 spans 14 residues. The CDR3 protein is CASSRTGERQPQHF. CDR3 coding DNA: TGTGCCAGCAGTCGGACAGGGGAACGTCAGCCCCAGCATTTT.

CDR3 DNA sequence: TGCGCCAGCACCCGAATCCAGGGAACTTCGCAGTATTTT. Its protein is CASTRIQGTSQYF. This chain joins TRBV5-1 and TRBJ2-3, with D perhaps matching TRBD1 (5 bases). Germline V gene lookup returns CDR1 SGHRS and CDR2 YFSETQ. This CDR3 contains 13 residues. Trimming left V 6 bases short and J 10 bases short, with 18 bases between.

The chain links TRBV6-5 to TRBJ1-1, with D possibly being TRBD1 (6 bases). V lost 6 bases, J lost 1 base, and 12 bases lay in between. The CDR3 runs 14 residues. Germline CDR1 reads MNHEY; CDR2 reads SVGAGI. CDR3 protein: CASSRDTRNTEAFF. The CDR3 nucleotides are TGTGCCAGCAGCCGGGACACAAGGAACACTGAAGCTTTCTTT.

The table lists this clone with a count of one. The chain links TRBV19 to TRBJ1-2; tentatively, D is TRBD1 (6 bases). Trimming shortened V by 9 bases and J by 1 base, and 18 bases separated the two germline ends. Germline lookup yields CDR1 LNHDA and CDR2 SQIVND (reference sequence). This CDR3 contains 15 residues. For the CDR3, the DNA is TGTGCCAGCAACCCTACAGGGCGGGTTAACTATGGCTACACCTTC. It yields the protein CASNPTGRVNYGYTF.